This T cell receptor beta chain was sequenced for a study of blood T cell repertoires in COVID-19. As for the study in general: Samples taken during acute and convalescent COVID-19 were collected in the United States, Italy and Spain.

CDR1 SGHDT and CDR2 YYEEEE come from the germline V gene. V was pared by 3 bases and J by 3 bases, with 4 bases of the junction left unmatched. CDR3 size: 14 residues. Original processing notes: Reference gene primers were amplified, and this amplification served to estimate nucleated cell counts. The table came from immunoSEQ multiplex PCR; TCRdb's copy has only in-frame clones and leaves some out. V, J and clone size derive from that table, while D and trimming were established from the DNA sequence. The sample carries 300,000 to 350,000 clones, roughly 88% recorded once. The sample was PBMCs or T cells enriched from blood (not recorded which). This clonotype was obtained from a man aged 25 to 40 who had recovered from COVID-19. This sequence joins TRBV5-6 and TRBJ1-2; TRBD1 agrees at 8 bases. In DNA form, the CDR3 reads TGTGCCAGCAGCTCGACGGACAGGGACTATGGCTACACCTTC. This encodes CASSSTDRDYGYTF.